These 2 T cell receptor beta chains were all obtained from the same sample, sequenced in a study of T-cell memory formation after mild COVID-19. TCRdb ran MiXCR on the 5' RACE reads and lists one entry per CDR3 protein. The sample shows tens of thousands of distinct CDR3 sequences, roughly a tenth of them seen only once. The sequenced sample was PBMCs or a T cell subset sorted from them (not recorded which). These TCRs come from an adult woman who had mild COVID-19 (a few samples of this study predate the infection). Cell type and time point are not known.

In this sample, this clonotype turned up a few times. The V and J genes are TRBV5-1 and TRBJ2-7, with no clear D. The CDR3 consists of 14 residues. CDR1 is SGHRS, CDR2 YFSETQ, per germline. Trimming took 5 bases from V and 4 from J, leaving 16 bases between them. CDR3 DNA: TGCGCCAGCAGTCAAAAAAATGGACCTTACGAGCAGTACTTC. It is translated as CASSQKNGPYEQYF.

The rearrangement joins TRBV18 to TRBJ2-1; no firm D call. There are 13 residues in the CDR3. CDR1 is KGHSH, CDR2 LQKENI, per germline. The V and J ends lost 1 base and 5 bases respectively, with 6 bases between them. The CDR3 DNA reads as TGTGCCAGCTCACCACGAGCGAACAATGAGCAGTTCTTC. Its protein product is CASSPRANNEQFF.